Each of the 18 T cell receptor beta chains below was sequenced from the same sample in a study of blood T cells in healthy people across ages. A J-beta primer mix and a sample-barcoded 5' primer were used in a second PCR of roughly 6 to 11 cycles. TCRdb re-called the 5' RACE reads through MiXCR, storing one row per CDR3 protein. The sample contains about 940,000 distinct CDR3 sequences, under 50% of which appear only once. Sequences were obtained from blood. These receptor sequences come from a man aged 25-45 years in good health.

The chain has TRBV25-1 and TRBJ1-6; a weak D match, TRBD1 (6 bases). Germline V lookup: CDR1 MGHDK, CDR2 SYGVNS. The CDR3 is 14 amino acids. The ends were cut back, 5 bases at V and 7 bases at J, with 12 bases in the middle. DNA of the CDR3: TGTGCCAGCAGTCCCACAGGGTCCAATTCACCCCTCCACTTT. It translates to CASSPTGSNSPLHF. Supplemented by reference TRBV25-1 and TRBJ1-6, the full variable domain reads EADIYQTPRYLVIGTGKKITLECSQTMGHDKMYWYQQDPGMELHLIHYSYGVNSTEKGDLSSESTVSRIRTEHFPLTLESARPSHTSQYLCASSPTGSNSPLHFGNGTRLTVT.

In this sample, this clonotype turned up a few times. The chain employs TRBV21-1 and TRBJ1-2. TRBV21-1 is given as a pseudogene. CDR3 length equals 17 residues. CDR3 protein: CASSKAGSGCSSYGYTF. The CDR3 DNA is TGTGCCAGCAGCAAAGCGGGATCTGGTTGTAGTAGCTATGGCTACACCTTC.

The chain combines TRBV7-9 with TRBJ2-3; D may be TRBD2 (6 bases). The ends were cut back, 5 bases at V and 4 bases at J, with 19 bases in the middle. Germline V gives CDR1 SEHNR, CDR2 FQNEAQ (reference sequence). The CDR3 consists of 16 residues. The CDR3 DNA reads TGTGCCAGCAGCCCAACATTGGGAGGTAGGGCAGATACGCAGTATTTT. Its translation: CASSPTLGGRADTQYF.

This clonotype was picked up a small number of times. The rearrangement links TRBV4-3 to TRBJ2-3; D is tentatively TRBD1 or TRBD2 (5 bases each). The CDR3 has 16 residues. Germline loops: CDR1 LGHNA, CDR2 YSLEER. Trimming left V 1 base short and J 1 base short, with 12 bases between. The CDR3 sequence is CASSQAGTAGTDTQYF. DNA of the CDR3: TGCGCCAGCAGCCAAGCCGGGACGGCTGGCACAGATACGCAGTATTTT.

This clonotype was seen repeatedly, ten times or more. CDR3 in DNA: TGCGCCAGCAGCCAAGATGGAGGCGGGGCGAACAATGAGCAGTTCTTC. Translating gives CASSQDGGGANNEQFF. The rearrangement joins TRBV4-1 to TRBJ2-1; D perhaps matches TRBD2 (6 bases). Per germline, CDR1 MGHRA and CDR2 YSYEKL. V gave up 0 bases and J gave up 5 bases, with 14 bases separating them. The CDR3 covers 16 residues.

This clonotype was counted only a few times. The chain links TRBV6-5 to TRBJ1-1; D ambiguous. The CDR3 covers 12 residues. The V end was cut by 10 bases, the J end by 0 bases, with 9 bases between. In germline, CDR1 is MNHEY, CDR2 SVGAGI. This chain's CDR3 is CATRVVNTEAFF. The CDR3 DNA follows: TGTGCCACGAGGGTAGTGAACACTGAAGCTTTCTTT.

The sample holds many counts of this clonotype. The chain couples TRBV12-3 or TRBV12-4 to TRBJ2-7; D possibly matches TRBD1 or TRBD2 (5 bases each). Trimming stripped 5 bases from V and 1 base from J, with 15 bases between. This CDR3 region has 15 residues. In DNA form, the CDR3 reads TGTGCCAGCAGTCAGACCGGGACCCAATCCTACGAGCAGTACTTC. It codes for CASSQTGTQSYEQYF.

The gene calls are TRBV13 and TRBJ2-3, with 9 positions matching TRBD1. In germline, CDR1 is PRHDT, CDR2 FYEKMQ (reference sequence). The CDR3 extends over 20 amino acids. V shed 6 bases, J shed 2 bases, and the junction held 21 bases outside the gene matches. CDR3 amino acids: CASSPALGTGNPRNTDTQYF. The DNA for the CDR3 is TGTGCCAGCAGTCCCGCCCTCGGGACAGGGAACCCTAGGAACACAGATACGCAGTATTTT.

This clonotype has a handful of counts. This rearrangement joins TRBV6-5 to TRBJ2-3, with 11 bases lining up with TRBD2. CDR1 and CDR2 from the germline V gene are MNHEY and SVGAGI. The CDR3 is 15 amino acids. V gave up 7 bases and J gave up 2 bases; unmatched junction bases: 5. The CDR3 sequence is CASTKLAGDTDTQYF. The CDR3 DNA reads as TGTGCCAGCACTAAACTAGCGGGGGACACAGATACGCAGTATTTT.

The CDR3 protein is CASSQVAPTNEQFF. Written as DNA, the CDR3 is TGTGCCAGCAGCCAAGTGGCCCCTACTAATGAGCAGTTCTTC. V usage is TRBV4-2 and J usage is TRBJ2-1; D is ambiguous. The V gene's germline CDR1 is LGHNA and CDR2 YNFKEQ. The germline V and J ends were trimmed by 1 base and 7 bases, with 11 bases remaining between them. This CDR3 is built from 14 residues.

V gene TRBV20-1 combines with J gene TRBJ2-3; 7 positions match TRBD1. The CDR3 is made up of 14 amino acids. With V trimmed by 1 base and J by 9 bases, 10 bases remained unmatched. Germline CDR1 is DFQATT and CDR2 is SNEGSKA (reference sequence). The CDR3 DNA is TGCAGTGCTAGAGTGGAGAGGGGGCGAAGCACGCAGTATTTT. Translation gives CSARVERGRSTQYF.

Comments on this clonotype: An end of the junction differs from the germline gene, which may be a read error. J is TRBJ1-1 and V is TRBV9; 8 bases are shared with TRBD1. The V gene's germline CDR1 is SGDLS and CDR2 YYNGEE. This CDR3 has 16 residues. DNA for the CDR3: TGTGCCAGCAGCCCAGAGACAGGGGCGTTGAACACCGAAGCTTTCTTT. Residues: CASSPETGALNTEAFF. Looking up the rest from reference TRBV9 and TRBJ1-1 gives the full variable domain: DSGVTQTPKHLITATGQRVTLRCSPRSGDLSVYWYQQSLDQGLQFLIQYYNGEERAKGNILERFSAQQFPDLHSELNLSSLELGDSALYFCASSPETGALNTEAFFGQGTRLTVV.

The chain combines TRBV6-5 with TRBJ2-3, with D perhaps TRBD1 or TRBD2 (5 bases each). CDR1 MNHEY and CDR2 SVGAGI come from the germline V gene. The CDR3 length is 11 residues. V was cut by 10 bases and J by 9 bases, with 14 bases left in between. The DNA of the CDR3 is TGTGCCACCTCAGGCTGGGACACGCAGTATTTT. It is translated as CATSGWDTQYF.

This chain uses TRBV10-3 with TRBJ2-7; 8 bases line up with TRBD1. Germline V gives CDR1 ENHRY, CDR2 SYGVKD. CDR3 length: 14 amino acids. The ends lost 7 bases at V and 6 bases at J; junction bases unmatched: 11. CDR3 region: CAINGQGSFREQYF. As DNA, the CDR3 is TGTGCCATCAACGGACAGGGAAGCTTCCGCGAGCAGTACTTC.

The chain employs TRBV5-5 and TRBJ2-4; D not resolved. TRBJ2-7 matches the DNA end more closely, so the J call is doubtful. CDR1 and CDR2 from the germline V gene are SGHKS and YYEKEE (reference sequence). The CDR3 runs to 14 residues. In DNA form, the CDR3 reads TGTGCCAGCAGCTCCGCCGCCCTCTCCTACGAGCAGTACTTC. This gives the protein CASSSAALSYEQYF.

The DNA of the CDR3 is TGCGCCAGCAGCTCCAGGGGTACTAGCACAGATACGCAGTATTTT. This sequence encodes CASSSRGTSTDTQYF. The gene calls are TRBV4-1 and TRBJ2-3; a possible D gene is TRBD1 (6 bases). Germline CDR1 reads MGHRA; CDR2 reads YSYEKL. V was cut by 5 bases and J by 0 bases, with 12 bases left in between. This CDR3 spans 15 amino acids.

This clonotype was counted between two and nine times. This sequence joins TRBV7-9 and TRBJ1-2; no clear D gene. V was cut by 6 bases and J by 2 bases, with 10 bases left in between. The CDR3 runs to 13 residues. Germline-derived CDR1 and CDR2 are SEHNR and FQNEAQ (reference sequence). CDR3 loop: CASSTDTNYGYTF. DNA for the CDR3: TGTGCCAGCAGTACTGACACGAACTATGGCTACACCTTC.

The J gene is TRBJ2-5, the V gene TRBV30; no reliable D call. This CDR3 comprises 13 residues. Germline V gene sequence: CDR1 GTSNPN, CDR2 SVGIG (reference sequence). Deletions cut 1 base from V and 0 bases from J, with 6 bases between. In DNA, the CDR3 is TGTGCCTGGAGTGCTAGGAACCAAGAGACCCAGTACTTC. Translated: CAWSARNQETQYF.